The 26 T cell receptor beta chains below were found in one sample sequenced in a study of early stage breast cancer tumors. Using immunoSEQ multiplex PCR, the repertoire was profiled, and TCRdb retains in-frame clones only, with some absent. Of about 34,000 clones listed, around 67% are singletons. Specimen: breast tumor tissue. The receptors were sampled from a person aged 25 to 40 with breast cancer.

CDR3 bases: TGTGCCAGCAGCTTAATCGCCGGACAGGGGGAGACCCAGTACTTC. The encoded protein is CASSLIAGQGETQYF. V gene TRBV5-6 combines with J gene TRBJ2-5; 9 nucleotides agree with TRBD1. V was clipped by 2 bases and J by 5 bases; unmatched bases: 7. CDR1 is SGHDT, CDR2 YYEEEE, per germline. This CDR3 is built from 15 residues.

V gene TRBV19 combines with J gene TRBJ2-5, with D perhaps being TRBD1 or TRBD2 (5 bases each). The CDR3 loop spans 16 amino acids. Germline assignment: CDR1 LNHDA and CDR2 SQIVND (reference sequence). Trimming pared 5 bases from V and 1 base from J, leaving 17 bases between. The DNA for the CDR3 is TGTGCCAGTAGTTTTGTTCTTGGGACCCTCCAAGAGACCCAGTACTTC. It encodes CASSFVLGTLQETQYF. Using reference TRBV19 and TRBJ2-5 for the parts outside the CDR3, the full variable domain is DGGITQSPKYLFRKEGQNVTLSCEQNLNHDAMYWYRQDPGQGLRLIYYSQIVNDFQKGDIAEGYSVSREKKESFPLTVTSAQKNPTAFYLCASSFVLGTLQETQYFGPGTRLLVL.

This rearrangement joins TRBV13 to TRBJ2-3, with 7 positions matching TRBD2. Trimming cost V 2 bases and J 0 bases; bases outside gene matches: 8. The germline gives CDR1 PRHDT, CDR2 FYEKMQ (reference sequence). This CDR3 comprises 17 residues. The CDR3 nucleotides read TGTGCCAGCAGCTTAAGTTGGGGAGGGGCTAGCACAGATACGCAGTATTTT. Protein product: CASSLSWGGASTDTQYF.

The chain combines TRBV28 with TRBJ1-6; D call uncertain. Germline CDR1 MDHEN, CDR2 SYDVKM. Trimming cost V 6 bases and J 8 bases, with 23 bases left between them. The CDR3 length is 17 residues. The CDR3 reads CASSPLPGLANDSPLHF. The DNA of the CDR3 is TGTGCCAGCAGCCCTTTGCCGGGCCTCGCCAACGATTCACCCCTCCACTTT.

The V gene is TRBV11-2, the J gene TRBJ2-5, with D unclear. In germline, CDR1 is SGHAT, CDR2 FQNNGV. This CDR3 comprises 11 residues. V was clipped by 2 bases and J by 5 bases, with 3 bases between them. The CDR3 nucleotides read TGTGCCAGCAGCTTAAGCGAGACCCAGTACTTC. This codes for CASSLSETQYF.

The J gene is TRBJ2-7, the V gene TRBV5-1, with D tentatively TRBD1 (5 bases). CDR1 is SGHRS and CDR2 is YFSETQ in the germline V gene. Trimming shortened V by 0 bases and J by 0 bases, and 13 bases separated the two germline ends. The CDR3 extends over 16 amino acids. Here the CDR3 reads CASSLGDSPFSYEQYF. The CDR3 DNA follows: TGCGCCAGCAGCTTGGGAGACAGTCCTTTCTCCTACGAGCAGTACTTC.

There are a few counts of this clone. DNA of the CDR3: TGTGCCAGCCGAGCGGATCAAGAGACCCAGTACTTC. Residues: CASRADQETQYF. V and J are TRBV2 and TRBJ2-5; tentatively, D is TRBD2 (5 bases). V was cut by 8 bases and J by 2 bases, with 9 bases left in between. Germline assignment: CDR1 SNHLY and CDR2 FYNNEI. This CDR3 has 12 residues.

The gene calls are TRBV7-2 and TRBJ2-7; D is unresolved. Germline lookup yields CDR1 SGHTA and CDR2 FQGNSA. Trimming stripped 0 bases from V and 5 bases from J, with 5 bases between. The CDR3 contains 12 residues. The CDR3 nucleotides are TGTGCCAGCAGCTTAGCGGCCCACGAGCAGTACTTC. This translates into CASSLAAHEQYF.

The chain recombines TRBV9 with TRBJ2-7, with TRBD1 matching over 10 bases. Germline V gene lookup returns CDR1 SGDLS and CDR2 YYNGEE. This CDR3 has 15 amino acids. V trimming: 0 bases; J trimming: 7 bases; junction bases outside the gene matches: 7. CDR3 DNA sequence: TGTGCCAGCAGCGTAGCTACCGGGACAGGGGCGGAGCAGTACTTC. Its protein is CASSVATGTGAEQYF.

The J gene is TRBJ2-3, the V gene TRBV30; D is perhaps TRBD2 (6 bases). V lost 0 bases and J lost 2, with 15 bases in between. CDR1 GTSNPN and CDR2 SVGIG come from the germline V gene (reference sequence). CDR3 length: 16 amino acids. The CDR3 loop is CAWSVPRAGYTDTQYF. Here the CDR3 DNA reads TGTGCCTGGAGTGTACCAAGGGCGGGATACACAGATACGCAGTATTTT.

J is TRBJ1-1 and V is TRBV10-1; D is uncertain. This CDR3 is built from 15 residues. Germline CDR1 WNHNN, CDR2 SYGVQD (reference sequence). Trimming took 4 bases from V and 3 from J, leaving 15 bases between them. In DNA form, the CDR3 reads TGCGCCAGCAGTGCGAAGGGTGGCGGCTACACTGAAGCTTTCTTT. Protein: CASSAKGGGYTEAFF.

The chain combines TRBV6-6 with TRBJ2-1; D is perhaps TRBD2 (6 bases). The germline V gene has CDR1 MNHNY and CDR2 SVGAGI (reference sequence). Deletions cut 2 bases from V and 6 bases from J, with 11 bases between. The CDR3 loop spans 14 amino acids. The CDR3 loop is CASSYLGGSNEQFF. CDR3 coding DNA: TGTGCCAGCAGTTACCTGGGAGGTAGCAATGAGCAGTTCTTC.

The rearrangement links TRBV6-5 to TRBJ2-7; unclear D gene. The germline V and J ends were trimmed by 2 bases and 4 bases, with 12 bases remaining between them. From germline, CDR1 is MNHEY and CDR2 SVGAGI. This CDR3 region has 14 residues. The CDR3, as DNA: TGTGCCAGCAGTTACCGACGAGGCGCTTACGAGCAGTACTTC. It yields the protein CASSYRRGAYEQYF.

CDR3 nucleotides: TGTGCCATCAGTGGACAGCTAAGCTCCGGCTACACCTTC. It specifies CAISGQLSSGYTF. The chain has TRBV10-3 and TRBJ1-2; perhaps TRBD1 as D (5 bases). The CDR3 consists of 13 residues. Looked up from germline, CDR1 is ENHRY and CDR2 is SYGVKD. V was trimmed by 4 bases and J by 8 bases, leaving 14 bases between them.

This clone was observed a few times. The chain is built from TRBV7-2 and TRBJ2-1, with TRBD1 as a possible D gene (5 bases). Germline CDR1 is SGHTA and CDR2 is FQGNSA. The CDR3 runs to 17 residues. V lost 5 bases and J 1 base, leaving 18 bases between the germline ends. CDR3 DNA: TGTGCCAGCAGCCCGACCGCAGGGAAGGGATCCTACAATGAGCAGTTCTTC. It translates to CASSPTAGKGSYNEQFF.

The chain recombines TRBV28 with TRBJ1-4; D not resolved. CDR3 length: 12 residues. Germline V gives CDR1 MDHEN, CDR2 SYDVKM. V lost 3 bases to trimming and J lost 6 bases, with 5 bases between them. The CDR3 loop reads CASSLTDEKLFF. In nucleotides, the CDR3 is TGTGCCAGCAGTTTGACGGATGAAAAACTGTTTTTT.

This rearrangement joins TRBV18 to TRBJ2-1; D may match TRBD1 or TRBD2 (5 bases each). Per the germline V gene, CDR1 is KGHSH and CDR2 is LQKENI. The CDR3 is 14 residues long. Trimming pared 0 bases from V and 10 bases from J, leaving 13 bases between. The DNA of the CDR3 is TGTGCCAGCTCACCACCCTCCGGGGCGTGGGAGCAGTTCTTC. Its translation is CASSPPSGAWEQFF.

The rearrangement uses TRBV28 and TRBJ1-3; D gene uncertain. The CDR3 is 13 residues long. V shed 4 bases and J shed 0 bases, with 4 bases lying between them. Germline V gene data show CDR1 as MDHEN and CDR2 as SYDVKM. CDR3 DNA: TGTGCCAGCAGTTACGGCTCTGGAAACACCATATATTTT. Its translation: CASSYGSGNTIYF.

In this sample, this clone turned up once. This rearrangement joins TRBV28 to TRBJ2-7; D is uncertain. The CDR3 sequence is 14 residues long. Between the trimmed V and J ends, which lost 3 bases and 5 bases, there was a span of 14 bases. The germline V gene encodes CDR1 MDHEN and CDR2 SYDVKM. In DNA, the CDR3 is TGTGCCAGCAGTTTGCGCCGCCCGGAGAACGAGCAGTACTTC. It is translated as CASSLRRPENEQYF.

This clone showed up just a few times. This sequence joins TRBV10-1 and TRBJ2-3; D possibly uses TRBD1 or TRBD2 (5 bases each). The CDR3 totals 15 residues. Germline V CDR1 and CDR2: WNHNN, SYGVQD (reference sequence). Between the trimmed V and J ends, which lost 4 bases and 5 bases, there was a span of 16 bases. The CDR3 loop is CASSAAGTVGDTQYF. The CDR3 DNA reads TGCGCCAGCAGTGCGGCCGGGACCGTTGGAGATACGCAGTATTTT.

This chain connects TRBV7-2 to TRBJ2-5; D tentatively reads TRBD1 or TRBD2 (5 bases each). Germline CDR1 is SGHTA and CDR2 is FQGNSA. The CDR3 runs 15 residues. The V gene lost 0 bases and the J gene lost 1 base, with 9 bases spanning the gap. The CDR3: CASSLARGFQETQYF. The CDR3 DNA is TGTGCCAGCAGCTTAGCTCGGGGCTTCCAAGAGACCCAGTACTTC. Full variable domain (missing parts from reference TRBV7-2 and TRBJ2-5): GAGVSQSPSNKVTEKGKDVELRCDPISGHTALYWYRQSLGQGLEFLIYFQGNSAPDKSGLPSDRFSAERTGGSVSTLTIQRTQQEDSAVYLCASSLARGFQETQYFGPGTRLLVL.

The sample holds one count of this clone. The V gene is TRBV5-1, the J gene TRBJ2-7; 9 bases map to TRBD2. This CDR3 is 13 amino acids long. V lost 3 bases, J lost 4 bases, and 2 bases stayed unmatched. Germline V lookup: CDR1 SGHRS, CDR2 YFSETQ. For the CDR3, the DNA is TGCGCCAGCAGCTGGACTAGCGCATACGAGCAGTACTTC. As protein: CASSWTSAYEQYF.

The chain is built from TRBV11-2 and TRBJ2-1; no definite D call. V lost 5 bases and J 0 bases, leaving 17 bases between the germline ends. The length of the CDR3 is 17 residues. Per the germline V gene, CDR1 is SGHAT and CDR2 is FQNNGV. The CDR3 here is CASSILVGSYSYNEQFF. The CDR3 nucleotides are TGTGCCAGCAGCATCCTCGTGGGCAGCTACTCCTACAATGAGCAGTTCTTC.

A few counts support this clone. The chain employs TRBV4-3 and TRBJ2-7, with 9 bases that match TRBD2. V shed 1 base, J shed 5 bases, and the junction held 9 bases outside the gene matches. Germline V gene lookup returns CDR1 LGHNA and CDR2 YSLEER. The CDR3 runs to 16 residues. This CDR3 is CASSQVARREGNEQYF. CDR3 in DNA: TGCGCCAGCAGCCAAGTCGCGCGGCGGGAGGGGAACGAGCAGTACTTC.

CDR3 loop: CASSHHLRRLDPNTGELFF. DNA of the CDR3: TGTGCCAGCAGCCATCACTTACGGAGGCTAGACCCAAACACCGGGGAGCTGTTTTTT. The chain uses TRBV7-9 and TRBJ2-2; D possibly corresponds to TRBD2 (5 bases). Deletions cut 5 bases from V and 2 bases from J, with 24 bases between. Germline V gives CDR1 SEHNR, CDR2 FQNEAQ (reference sequence). This CDR3 is built from 19 residues.

The chain combines TRBV6-5 with TRBJ2-5; 15 positions match TRBD2. Trimming at V came to 5 bases and at J to 5 bases, leaving 3 bases not matched to a gene. The CDR3 is 15 residues long. Germline V gene sequence: CDR1 MNHEY, CDR2 SVGAGI. CDR3 coding DNA: TGTGCCAGCAGTCGCGGACTAGCGGGAGGGGAGACCCAGTACTTC. It translates to CASSRGLAGGETQYF.